The present TCR beta chain was sequenced within a study of blood T cell repertoires in COVID-19. Overall study context: Nucleic acid was either cDNA or gDNA, and it came from T cells, B-cell-depleted T cells, or PBMCs.

V gave up 0 bases and J gave up 0 bases, with 9 bases separating them. The CDR3 is 15 residues long. Germline-derived CDR1 and CDR2 are SGHNT and YYREEE (reference sequence). The method was immunoSEQ multiplex PCR; TCRdb's version includes in-frame clones alone and lacks a portion of them. The sample lists approximately 220,000 clones, 80% to 90% occurring once. Material: PBMCs or T cells enriched from blood (not recorded which). The chain has TRBV5-4 and TRBJ1-2; D gene uncertain. This sequence was found in a woman between 40 and 50 years old with acute COVID-19. The CDR3 reads CASSLAVGANYGYTF. CDR3 sequence (DNA): TGTGCCAGCAGCTTGGCTGTCGGGGCTAACTATGGCTACACCTTC.